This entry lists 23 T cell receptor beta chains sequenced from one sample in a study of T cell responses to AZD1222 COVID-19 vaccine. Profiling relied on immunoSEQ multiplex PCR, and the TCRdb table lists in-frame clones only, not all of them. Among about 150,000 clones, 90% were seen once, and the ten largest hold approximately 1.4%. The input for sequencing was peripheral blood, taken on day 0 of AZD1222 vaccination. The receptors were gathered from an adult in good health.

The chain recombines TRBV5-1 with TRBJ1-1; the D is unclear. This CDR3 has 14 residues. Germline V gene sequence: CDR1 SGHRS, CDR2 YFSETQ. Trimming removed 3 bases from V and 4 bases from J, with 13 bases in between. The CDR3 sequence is CASSYVPASTEAFF. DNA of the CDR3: TGCGCCAGCAGCTACGTCCCAGCTTCCACTGAAGCTTTCTTT.

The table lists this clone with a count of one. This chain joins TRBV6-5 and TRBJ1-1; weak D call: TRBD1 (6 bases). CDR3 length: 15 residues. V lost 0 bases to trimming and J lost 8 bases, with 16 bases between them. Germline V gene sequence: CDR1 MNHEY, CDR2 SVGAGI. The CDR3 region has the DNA TGTGCCAGCAGTTACTCGAGAGGGGCAGGGGTAGAAGCTTTCTTT. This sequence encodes CASSYSRGAGVEAFF.

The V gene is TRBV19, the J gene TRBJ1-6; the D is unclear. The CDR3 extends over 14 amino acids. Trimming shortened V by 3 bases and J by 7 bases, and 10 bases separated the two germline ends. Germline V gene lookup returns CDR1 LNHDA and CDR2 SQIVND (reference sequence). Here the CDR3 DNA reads TGTGCCAGTAGTATTAGGGAGGGCAATTCACCCCTCCACTTT. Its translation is CASSIREGNSPLHF.

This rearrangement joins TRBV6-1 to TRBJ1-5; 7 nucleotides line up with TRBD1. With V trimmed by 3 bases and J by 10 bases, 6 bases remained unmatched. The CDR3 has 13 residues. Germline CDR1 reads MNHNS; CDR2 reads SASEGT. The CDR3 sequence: CASSDRGFRPQHF. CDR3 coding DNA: TGTGCCAGCAGTGACAGGGGGTTCCGCCCCCAGCATTTT.

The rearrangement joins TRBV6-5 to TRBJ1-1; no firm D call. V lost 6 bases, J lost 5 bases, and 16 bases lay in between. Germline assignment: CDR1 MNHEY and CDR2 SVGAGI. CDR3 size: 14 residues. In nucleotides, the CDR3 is TGTGCCAGCAGGGAGAAGCTCCGTACTACTGAAGCTTTCTTT. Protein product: CASREKLRTTEAFF.

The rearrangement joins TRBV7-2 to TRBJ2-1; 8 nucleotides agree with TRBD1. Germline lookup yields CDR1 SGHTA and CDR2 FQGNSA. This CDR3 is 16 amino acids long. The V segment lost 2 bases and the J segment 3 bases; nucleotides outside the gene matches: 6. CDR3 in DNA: TGTGCCAGCAGCTTACGTGGACAGGGTTTCTACAATGAGCAGTTCTTC. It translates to CASSLRGQGFYNEQFF.

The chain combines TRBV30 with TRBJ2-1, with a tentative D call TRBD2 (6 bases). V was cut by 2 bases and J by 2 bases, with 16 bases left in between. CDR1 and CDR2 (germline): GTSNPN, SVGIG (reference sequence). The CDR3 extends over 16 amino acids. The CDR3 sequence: CAWSRGDPTPYNEQFF. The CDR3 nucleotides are TGTGCCTGGAGTCGCGGGGACCCAACGCCCTACAATGAGCAGTTCTTC.

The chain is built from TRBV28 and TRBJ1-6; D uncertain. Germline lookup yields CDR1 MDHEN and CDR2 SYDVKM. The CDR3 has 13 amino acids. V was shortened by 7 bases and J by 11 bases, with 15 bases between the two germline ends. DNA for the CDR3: TGTGCCAGCACCCTGTCGGTGGGGACACCCCTCCACTTT. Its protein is CASTLSVGTPLHF.

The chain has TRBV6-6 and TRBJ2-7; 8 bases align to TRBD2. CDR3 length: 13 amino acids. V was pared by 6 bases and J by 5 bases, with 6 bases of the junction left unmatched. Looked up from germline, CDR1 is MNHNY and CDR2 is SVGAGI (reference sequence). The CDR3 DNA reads TGTGCCAGCAGCACGGGACTAGGAGACGAGCAGTACTTC. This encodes CASSTGLGDEQYF.

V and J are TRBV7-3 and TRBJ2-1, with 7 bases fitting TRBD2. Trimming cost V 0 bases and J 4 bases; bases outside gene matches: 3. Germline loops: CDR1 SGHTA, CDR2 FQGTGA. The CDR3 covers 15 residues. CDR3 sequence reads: CASSLTAGVYNEQFF. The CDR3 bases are TGTGCCAGCAGCTTAACCGCGGGGGTTTACAATGAGCAGTTCTTC.

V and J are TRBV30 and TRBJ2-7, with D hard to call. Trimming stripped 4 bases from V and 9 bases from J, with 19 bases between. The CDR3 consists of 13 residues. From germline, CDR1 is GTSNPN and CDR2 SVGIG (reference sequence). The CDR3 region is CAWMAALTPGQYF. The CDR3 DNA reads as TGTGCCTGGATGGCAGCGCTGACCCCTGGGCAGTACTTC.

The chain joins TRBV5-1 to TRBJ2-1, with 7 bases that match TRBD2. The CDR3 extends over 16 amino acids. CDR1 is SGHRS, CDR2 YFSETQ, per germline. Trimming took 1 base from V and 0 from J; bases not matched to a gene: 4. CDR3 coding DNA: TGCGCCAGCAGCTTGAGCGGGGTCTACTCCTACAATGAGCAGTTCTTC. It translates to CASSLSGVYSYNEQFF.

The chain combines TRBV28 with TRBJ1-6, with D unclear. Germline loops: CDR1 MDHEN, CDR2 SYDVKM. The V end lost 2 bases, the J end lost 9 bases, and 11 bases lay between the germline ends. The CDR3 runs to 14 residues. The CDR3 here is CASSLSTEGSPLHF. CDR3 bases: TGTGCCAGCAGTTTAAGTACCGAGGGTTCACCCCTCCACTTT.

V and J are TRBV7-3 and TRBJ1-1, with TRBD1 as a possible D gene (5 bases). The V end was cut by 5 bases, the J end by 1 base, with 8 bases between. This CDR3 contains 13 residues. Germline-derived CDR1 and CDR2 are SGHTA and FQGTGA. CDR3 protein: CASSQGANTEAFF. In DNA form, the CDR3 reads TGTGCCAGCAGCCAGGGAGCGAACACTGAAGCTTTCTTT.

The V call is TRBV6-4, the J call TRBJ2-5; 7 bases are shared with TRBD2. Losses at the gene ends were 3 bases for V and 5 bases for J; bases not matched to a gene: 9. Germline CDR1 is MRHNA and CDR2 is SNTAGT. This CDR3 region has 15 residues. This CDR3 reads CASSELGIAGETQYF. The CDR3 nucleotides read TGTGCCAGCAGTGAGCTGGGGATAGCGGGCGAGACCCAGTACTTC.

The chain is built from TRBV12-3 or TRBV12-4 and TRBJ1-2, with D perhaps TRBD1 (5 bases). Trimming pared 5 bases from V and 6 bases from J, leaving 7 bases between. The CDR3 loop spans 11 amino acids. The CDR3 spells CASSLGDGYTF. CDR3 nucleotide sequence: TGTGCCAGCAGTCTAGGGGATGGCTACACCTTC.

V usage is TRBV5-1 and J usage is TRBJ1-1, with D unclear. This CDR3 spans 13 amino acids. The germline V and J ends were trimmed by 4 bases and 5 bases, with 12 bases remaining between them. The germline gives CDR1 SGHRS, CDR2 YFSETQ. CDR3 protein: CASSDGVGTEAFF. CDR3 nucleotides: TGCGCCAGCAGCGATGGCGTTGGAACTGAAGCTTTCTTT.

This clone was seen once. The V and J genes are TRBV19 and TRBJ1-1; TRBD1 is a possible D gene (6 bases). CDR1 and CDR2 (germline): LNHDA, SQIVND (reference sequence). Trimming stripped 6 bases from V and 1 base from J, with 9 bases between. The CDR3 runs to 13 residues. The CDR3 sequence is CASRKGQNTEAFF. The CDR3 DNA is TGTGCCAGTAGGAAGGGACAGAACACTGAAGCTTTCTTT.

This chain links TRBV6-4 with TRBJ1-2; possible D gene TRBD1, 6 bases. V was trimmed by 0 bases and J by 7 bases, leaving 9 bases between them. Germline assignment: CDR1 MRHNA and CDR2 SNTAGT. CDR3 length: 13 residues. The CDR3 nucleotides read TGTGCCAGCAGTGACTCCCCAGGGGTTGGCTACACCTTC. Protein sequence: CASSDSPGVGYTF.

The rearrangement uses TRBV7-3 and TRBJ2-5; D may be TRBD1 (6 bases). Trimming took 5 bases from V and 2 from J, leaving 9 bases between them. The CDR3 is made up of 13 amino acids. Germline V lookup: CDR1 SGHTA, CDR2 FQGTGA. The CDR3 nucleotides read TGTGCCAGCAGCAAGACAGGACAAGAGACCCAGTACTTC. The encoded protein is CASSKTGQETQYF.

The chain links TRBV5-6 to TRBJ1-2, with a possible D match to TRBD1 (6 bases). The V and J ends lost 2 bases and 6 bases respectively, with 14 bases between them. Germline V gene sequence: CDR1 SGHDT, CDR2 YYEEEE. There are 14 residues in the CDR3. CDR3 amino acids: CASSLRQVGNGYTF. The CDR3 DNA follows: TGTGCCAGCAGCTTACGACAGGTTGGGAATGGCTACACCTTC.

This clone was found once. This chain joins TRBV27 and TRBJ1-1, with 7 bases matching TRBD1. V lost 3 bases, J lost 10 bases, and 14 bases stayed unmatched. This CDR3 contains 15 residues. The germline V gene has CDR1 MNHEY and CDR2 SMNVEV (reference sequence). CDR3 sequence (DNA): TGTGCCAGCAGTTTCCTTTTTGACAGGGACGGGCGAGCTTTCTTT. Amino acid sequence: CASSFLFDRDGRAFF.

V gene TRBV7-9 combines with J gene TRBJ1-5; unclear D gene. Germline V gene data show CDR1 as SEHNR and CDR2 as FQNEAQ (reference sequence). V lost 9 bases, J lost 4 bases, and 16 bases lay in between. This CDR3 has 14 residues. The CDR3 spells CASSISAGNQPQHF. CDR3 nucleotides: TGTGCCAGTAGTATTTCGGCGGGAAATCAGCCCCAGCATTTT.